Listed below are T cell receptor beta chains from one sample, sequenced in a study of T cells after yellow fever vaccination. TCRdb reprocessed the 5' RACE reads with MiXCR, giving one entry per CDR3 protein. The sample yields under 400,000 distinct CDR3 sequences, around 13% seen once. Source: CD4+ T cells sorted from PBMCs, taken 15 days after the yellow fever booster vaccination. The receptors come from a man aged 18 to 29 who received the YFV17D yellow fever vaccine. CDR3s include the opening cysteine and the closing phenylalanine or tryptophan. The order of the fields is D gene, J gene, clone size, V gene, CDR3 protein, CDR3 DNA. The D gene is left open where the match is weak. Clone size is stated in some rows and not others, as once, few, many or a class when expanded.

>.|TRBJ2-5|.|TRBV5-1
CASNLVGGIQETQYF
TGCGCCAGCAACTTGGTGGGGGGCATCCAAGAGACCCAGTACTTC
>.|TRBJ2-5|few|TRBV4-2
CASSQEGRIKETQYF
TGTGCCAGCAGCCAGGAGGGCAGGATAAAAGAGACCCAGTACTTC
>.|TRBJ2-5|.|TRBV29-1
CSVLPLTGSQETQYF
TGCAGCGTTCTGCCCTTGACAGGATCCCAAGAGACCCAGTACTTC
>TRBD1|TRBJ2-2|.|TRBV7-6
CASSIRQGALGELFF
TGTGCCAGCAGCATCAGACAGGGGGCCCTCGGGGAGCTGTTTTTT
>.|TRBJ2-6|.|TRBV6-5
CASSYSTHRWANVLTF
TGTGCCAGCAGTTACTCGACCCACAGGTGGGCCAACGTCCTGACTTTC
>.|TRBJ2-5|.|TRBV9
CASSVAPRAETQYF
TGTGCCAGCAGCGTAGCTCCCAGGGCGGAGACCCAGTACTTC
>TRBD1|TRBJ2-5|few|TRBV4-2
CASSQDGTGTGVSTQYF
TGTGCCAGCAGCCAAGACGGCACCGGGACAGGGGTTTCGACCCAGTACTTC
>.|TRBJ2-5|.|TRBV7-2
CASSLRRTQETQYF
TGTGCCAGCAGCTTAAGACGGACTCAAGAGACCCAGTACTTC
>.|TRBJ1-2|.|TRBV7-2
CASSLVGPRTASNYGYTF
TGTGCCAGCAGCTTAGTGGGACCCCGGACAGCCAGTAACTATGGCTACACCTTC
>.|TRBJ2-3|few|TRBV6-1
CAGGGELTTTDTQYF
TGTGCAGGGGGGGGGGAGCTTACCACCACAGATACGCAGTATTTT
>.|TRBJ2-1|.|TRBV10-3
CAISDERYEQFF
TGTGCCATCAGTGACGAGCGCTATGAGCAGTTCTTC
>TRBD2|TRBJ2-2|few|TRBV9
CASSVSRGENTGELFF
TGTGCCAGCAGCGTATCTCGGGGGGAGAACACCGGGGAGCTGTTTTTT
>.|TRBJ1-3|few|TRBV20-1
CSARGGNSGNTIYF
TGCAGTGCTCGCGGGGGTAACTCTGGAAACACCATATATTTT
>.|TRBJ1-2|few|TRBV28
CASSARDFGYTF
TGTGCCAGCAGTGCGAGGGACTTCGGCTACACCTTC
>.|TRBJ1-3|.|TRBV15
CATRITGSSGNTIYF
TGTGCCACCAGGATTACAGGGAGCTCTGGAAACACCATATATTTT
>.|TRBJ1-1|few|TRBV2
CASTRGGGNTEAFF
TGTGCCAGCACCCGGGGGGGCGGGAACACTGAAGCTTTCTTT
>.|TRBJ2-5|few|TRBV12-5
CASGNRPQETQYF
TGTGCTAGTGGCAACCGACCCCAAGAGACCCAGTACTTC
>.|TRBJ2-3|.|TRBV20-1
CSARDLRRGIDTQYF
TGCAGTGCTAGAGATCTGAGGAGGGGAATAGATACGCAGTATTTT
>.|TRBJ2-5|many|TRBV5-5
CASSLEGTGSETQYF
TGTGCCAGCAGCTTGGAAGGAACAGGGTCTGAGACCCAGTACTTC
>.|TRBJ2-4|many|TRBV7-8
CASSLMGENIQYF
TGTGCCAGCAGCTTAATGGGGGAAAACATTCAGTACTTC
>TRBD2|TRBJ2-1|few|TRBV11-2
CASSPSSWRGGINEQFF
TGTGCCAGCAGCCCCTCCTCATGGCGGGGGGGCATAAATGAGCAGTTCTTC
>.|TRBJ1-4|few|TRBV15
CATSRLERELFF
TGTGCCACCAGCAGACTTGAACGGGAACTGTTTTTT
>TRBD2|TRBJ2-5|few|TRBV7-2
CASSLGGLAGGGKETQYF
TGTGCCAGCAGCTTAGGTGGACTAGCGGGAGGAGGAAAAGAGACCCAGTACTTC
>.|TRBJ1-5|.|TRBV7-7
CASSTYAGQPQHF
TGTGCCAGCAGCACTTATGCGGGGCAGCCCCAGCATTTT
>.|TRBJ1-2|.|TRBV7-9
CASSFDGVYGYTF
TGTGCCAGCAGCTTTGATGGGGTCTATGGCTACACCTTC
>.|TRBJ1-5|many|TRBV30
CAWSPDFGPQHF
TGTGCCTGGAGTCCGGATTTCGGGCCCCAGCATTTT